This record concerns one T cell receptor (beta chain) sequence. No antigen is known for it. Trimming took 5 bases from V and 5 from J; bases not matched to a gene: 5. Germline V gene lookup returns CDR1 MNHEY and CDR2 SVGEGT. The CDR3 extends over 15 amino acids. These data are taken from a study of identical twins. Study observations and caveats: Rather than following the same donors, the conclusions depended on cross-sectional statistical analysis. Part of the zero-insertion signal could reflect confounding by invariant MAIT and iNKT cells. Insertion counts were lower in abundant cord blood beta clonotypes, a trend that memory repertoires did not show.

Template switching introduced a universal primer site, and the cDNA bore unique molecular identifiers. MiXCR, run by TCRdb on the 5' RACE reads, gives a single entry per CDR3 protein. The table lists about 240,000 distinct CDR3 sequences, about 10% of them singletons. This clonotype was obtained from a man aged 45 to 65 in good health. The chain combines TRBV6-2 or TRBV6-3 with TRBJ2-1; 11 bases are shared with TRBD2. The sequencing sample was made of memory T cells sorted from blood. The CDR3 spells CASSPSGGPHNEQFF. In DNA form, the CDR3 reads TGTGCCAGCAGTCCTAGCGGGGGGCCCCACAATGAGCAGTTCTTC.